This T cell receptor beta chain was recorded in a study of T cells expressing NK-cell markers. Across the whole study: Each TCR beta repertoire originated in sorted T cells that were CD3+CD56+NKG2C+, CD3+CD56+NKG2C- or CD3+CD56-NKG2C+.

The cDNA for TCR beta came from 5'RACE template switching with UMIs. Each CDR3 protein gets one entry in TCRdb, which reprocessed the 5' RACE reads and gives no DNA. Seen in this sample are approximately 380,000 distinct CDR3 sequences; the ten most common clones hold 4% to 6.5%. The germline CDR1 and CDR2 sequences are SGHRS and YFSETQ. The CDR3 runs to 14 residues. Points on this clonotype: Its antigen is not identified.

Study-wide results and limits: A handful of donors likewise had their CD3+CD56-NKG2C+ fraction led by these clonotypes. Five to seven of the donors carried dominant NKG2C+ clonotypes that took up about 1.0-7.0% of their CD8+ T cells.

The J gene is TRBJ2-7, the V gene TRBV5-1; TCRdb designates TRBD2, a call that cannot be tested without DNA. The source material was blood T cells: a sorted CD56 or NKG2C T cell subset, CD4+ or CD8+ T cells, or bulk PBMC T cells (not recorded which). This receptor was taken from a man aged 18-75 years in good health. The CDR3 protein is CASSLQVGRAEQYF.